One and the same sample provided the 29 T cell receptor beta chains below, sequenced in a study of T cell responses to AZD1222 COVID-19 vaccine. Generated by immunoSEQ multiplex PCR, the TCRdb table keeps only in-frame clones and is missing some. The sample holds about 150,000 clones, around nine tenths seen once. The source material was peripheral blood, sampled on day 0 of AZD1222 vaccination. The origin of the receptors is an adult in good health.

The chain employs TRBV10-2 and TRBJ2-7, with D unresolved. CDR3 length equals 12 residues. Per germline, CDR1 WSHSY and CDR2 SAAADI. Trimming took off 5 bases at V and 2 bases at J, with 7 bases between the two ends. CDR3: CASSFSTYEQYF. Here the CDR3 DNA reads TGCGCCAGCAGTTTTTCCACCTACGAGCAGTACTTC.

The V and J genes are TRBV12-3 or TRBV12-4 and TRBJ1-2, with D unclear. Deletions cut 5 bases from V and 1 base from J, with 8 bases between. The length of the CDR3 is 13 residues. The CDR3 DNA reads as TGTGCCAGCAGTCACCAGATTAACTATGGCTACACCTTC. Its translation: CASSHQINYGYTF.

The rearrangement joins TRBV6-1 to TRBJ1-2; D call uncertain. The V gene's germline CDR1 is MNHNS and CDR2 SASEGT. CDR3 length equals 13 residues. V was clipped by 1 base and J by 4 bases, with 7 bases between them. The CDR3 DNA is TGTGCCAGCAGTGAAGAAGGGTTCTATGGCTACACCTTC. It codes for CASSEEGFYGYTF.

The DNA of the CDR3 is TGTGCCAGCAGTTCGTGGACAGGAACAGCTGGAAACACCATATATTTT. It yields the protein CASSSWTGTAGNTIYF. The chain combines TRBV27 with TRBJ1-3; TRBD1 aligns across 7 bases. The germline gives CDR1 MNHEY, CDR2 SMNVEV (reference sequence). CDR3 length equals 16 residues. V lost 4 bases to trimming and J lost 2 bases; unmatched junction nucleotides: 8.

The chain joins TRBV9 to TRBJ2-1; TRBD2 aligns across 12 bases. The germline CDR1 and CDR2 sequences are SGDLS and YYNGEE. Losses at the gene ends were 5 bases for V and 5 bases for J; bases not matched to a gene: 8. The CDR3 has 16 amino acids. DNA of the CDR3: TGTGCCAGCAGTGCCCTAGCGGGAGGGCCGAACAATGAGCAGTTCTTC. Its translation is CASSALAGGPNNEQFF.

The rearrangement joins TRBV4-3 to TRBJ2-7; 7 nucleotides match TRBD1. This CDR3 comprises 16 residues. V was pared by 1 base and J by 6 bases, with 12 bases of the junction left unmatched. Germline CDR1 reads LGHNA; CDR2 reads YSLEER. CDR3 DNA sequence: TGCGCCAGCAGCCAAGGCAGCGAGGGGGCTAAGGGCGAGCAGTACTTC. Translating gives CASSQGSEGAKGEQYF.

On this clone itself: The sample holds other DNA sequences that translate to the same CDR3. The chain combines TRBV3-1 (or the pseudogene TRBV3-2) with TRBJ1-1; TRBD1 might be the D (5 bases). Germline CDR1 reads LGHDT; CDR2 reads YNNKEL (reference sequence). Trimming took 1 base from V and 5 from J, leaving 8 bases between them. This CDR3 comprises 13 residues. CDR3 DNA sequence: TGTGCCAGCAGCCAAGGGGGGGGGACTGAAGCTTTCTTT. It codes for CASSQGGGTEAFF.

The chain employs TRBV3-1 (or the pseudogene TRBV3-2) and TRBJ1-4; D unresolved. The germline V gene encodes CDR1 LGHDT and CDR2 YNNKEL (reference sequence). Trimming stripped 0 bases from V and 6 bases from J, with 2 bases between. This CDR3 contains 12 residues. CDR3 in DNA: TGTGCCAGCAGCCAAGAAGATGAAAAACTGTTTTTT. Translating it yields CASSQEDEKLFF.

This chain joins TRBV6-1 and TRBJ1-5, with D unresolved. This CDR3 is 16 amino acids long. V was cut by 2 bases and J by 0 bases, with 11 bases left in between. CDR1 is MNHNS, CDR2 SASEGT, per germline. The CDR3 DNA reads TGTGCCAGCAGTGAATCCCGGACGATTAGCAATCAGCCCCAGCATTTT. This encodes CASSESRTISNQPQHF.

The chain links TRBV7-6 to TRBJ2-2; the D gene is possibly TRBD2 (6 bases). The V and J ends lost 4 bases and 6 bases respectively, with 15 bases between them. Germline CDR1 SGHVS, CDR2 FNYEAQ. The CDR3 has 15 amino acids. In DNA form, the CDR3 reads TGTGCCAGCAGCTCCATTGGGGGGTCCCCCGGGGAGCTGTTTTTT. Translation: CASSSIGGSPGELFF.

The chain has TRBV27 and TRBJ2-7, with TRBD1 matching 11 bases. V shed 0 bases, J shed 6 bases, and the junction held 1 base outside the gene matches. The CDR3 has 14 amino acids. Germline CDR1 MNHEY, CDR2 SMNVEV (reference sequence). The CDR3 is CASSLSGTGGEQYF. For the CDR3, the DNA is TGTGCCAGCAGTTTATCCGGGACAGGGGGCGAGCAGTACTTC.

This clone has a handful of counts. V is TRBV9 and J is TRBJ1-6, with D tentatively TRBD1 (6 bases). Looked up from germline, CDR1 is SGDLS and CDR2 is YYNGEE. The V end was cut by 0 bases, the J end by 7 bases, with 8 bases between. The CDR3 contains 14 residues. CDR3 DNA: TGTGCCAGCAGCGTAGGGGGGGCCAATTCACCCCTCCACTTT. As protein: CASSVGGANSPLHF. Combining the CDR3 with reference TRBV9 and TRBJ1-6 gives the whole variable domain DSGVTQTPKHLITATGQRVTLRCSPRSGDLSVYWYQQSLDQGLQFLIQYYNGEERAKGNILERFSAQQFPDLHSELNLSSLELGDSALYFCASSVGGANSPLHFGNGTRLTVT.

V usage is TRBV19 and J usage is TRBJ1-1; D is uncertain. Germline loops: CDR1 LNHDA, CDR2 SQIVND (reference sequence). The CDR3 covers 13 residues. V lost 6 bases to trimming and J lost 5 bases, with 13 bases between them. CDR3 residues: CASSPTSRTEAFF. CDR3 DNA: TGTGCCAGTAGCCCGACGAGTAGGACTGAAGCTTTCTTT. Using reference TRBV19 and TRBJ1-1 for the parts outside the CDR3, the full variable domain is DGGITQSPKYLFRKEGQNVTLSCEQNLNHDAMYWYRQDPGQGLRLIYYSQIVNDFQKGDIAEGYSVSREKKESFPLTVTSAQKNPTAFYLCASSPTSRTEAFFGQGTRLTVV.

The V call is TRBV7-9, the J call TRBJ2-5; 7 bases are shared with TRBD1. The germline V gene encodes CDR1 SEHNR and CDR2 FQNEAQ (reference sequence). The CDR3 runs to 17 residues. The trim removed 0 bases at V and 1 base at J, leaving 8 bases unmatched. The CDR3 nucleotides read TGTGCCAGCAGCTTAGCGAGGGGGCAGGAGGTCCAAGAGACCCAGTACTTC. Translating gives CASSLARGQEVQETQYF.

This chain connects TRBV18 to TRBJ2-7; tentative D call: TRBD2 (6 bases). V was pared by 2 bases and J by 7 bases, with 15 bases between. This CDR3 has 14 residues. CDR1 and CDR2 (germline): KGHSH, LQKENI. CDR3 residues: CASSPYRETGEQYF. The CDR3, as DNA: TGTGCCAGCTCACCATACCGGGAGACGGGAGAGCAGTACTTC.

V is TRBV7-3 and J is TRBJ2-1; weak D call: TRBD2 (5 bases). Trimming took off 5 bases at V and 6 bases at J, with 11 bases between the two ends. Germline assignment: CDR1 SGHTA and CDR2 FQGTGA. The CDR3 length is 13 residues. The chain's CDR3 is CASSLGIPNEQFF. The CDR3 bases are TGTGCCAGCAGCCTCGGGATCCCCAATGAGCAGTTCTTC.

With respect to this clone: The sample carries other DNA sequences with the same CDR3. In DNA form, the CDR3 reads TGTGCCAGCAGCCCTCGGGGGGTAGGGGAAAAACTGTTTTTT. As protein: CASSPRGVGEKLFF. This rearrangement joins TRBV7-2 to TRBJ1-4; D possibly corresponds to TRBD1 (5 bases). Per the germline V gene, CDR1 is SGHTA and CDR2 is FQGNSA. The V gene lost 5 bases and the J gene lost 8 bases, with 15 bases spanning the gap. The CDR3 covers 14 residues.

This clone was detected once. This chain connects TRBV5-1 to TRBJ2-3, with D hard to call. Deletions cut 4 bases from V and 1 base from J, with 4 bases between. Germline values: CDR1 SGHRS, CDR2 YFSETQ. The CDR3 loop spans 12 amino acids. The CDR3 spells CASSTGTDTQYF. CDR3 coding DNA: TGCGCCAGCAGCACGGGCACAGATACGCAGTATTTT.

The J gene is TRBJ1-2, the V gene TRBV7-9; perhaps TRBD1 as D (6 bases). Germline V lookup: CDR1 SEHNR, CDR2 FQNEAQ (reference sequence). The CDR3 totals 16 residues. V was cut by 5 bases and J by 5 bases, with 21 bases left in between. The CDR3 reads CASSLLDPGGPYGYTF. CDR3 nucleotide sequence: TGTGCCAGCAGCCTCCTCGATCCGGGGGGGCCATATGGCTACACCTTC.

In DNA, the CDR3 is TGCGCCAGCAGCCCTGGGACATCTATGAACACTGAAGCTTTCTTT. Translation: CASSPGTSMNTEAFF. The chain recombines TRBV5-1 with TRBJ1-1; a possible D gene is TRBD1 (6 bases). Trimming left V 4 bases short and J 0 bases short, with 13 bases between. CDR1 and CDR2 (germline): SGHRS, YFSETQ. This CDR3 is built from 15 residues.

The chain uses TRBV7-3 and TRBJ1-2; D is perhaps TRBD1 (5 bases). Germline V gene data show CDR1 as SGHTA and CDR2 as FQGTGA. This CDR3 is built from 14 residues. Trimming stripped 3 bases from V and 3 bases from J, with 11 bases between. Here the CDR3 reads CASSFSGTYYGYTF. As DNA, the CDR3 is TGTGCCAGCAGCTTTTCGGGGACGTACTATGGCTACACCTTC.

The chain couples TRBV9 to TRBJ1-4; possibly TRBD1 for D (6 bases). The ends were cut back, 3 bases at V and 3 bases at J, with 12 bases in the middle. Looked up from germline, CDR1 is SGDLS and CDR2 is YYNGEE. The CDR3 extends over 15 amino acids. Here the CDR3 reads CASSDKQGPNEKLFF. CDR3 DNA: TGTGCCAGCAGCGACAAACAGGGCCCTAATGAAAAACTGTTTTTT.

The chain recombines TRBV4-3 with TRBJ2-7; the D is unclear. Trimming removed 0 bases at V and 0 bases at J, with 12 bases between. CDR1 is LGHNA and CDR2 is YSLEER in the germline V gene. The CDR3 spans 16 residues. The CDR3 loop reads CASSQDPVAASYEQYF. The CDR3 nucleotides are TGCGCCAGCAGCCAAGACCCAGTCGCAGCCTCCTACGAGCAGTACTTC.

The V and J genes are TRBV9 and TRBJ1-2; D perhaps matches TRBD1 (6 bases). The CDR3 loop spans 14 amino acids. The V and J ends lost 4 bases and 5 bases respectively, with 15 bases between them. Germline assignment: CDR1 SGDLS and CDR2 YYNGEE. CDR3: CASSIGQSTYGYTF. CDR3 sequence (DNA): TGTGCCAGCAGCATCGGACAGAGCACATATGGCTACACCTTC.

V is TRBV5-1 and J is TRBJ1-1; no reliable D call. V was pared by 4 bases and J by 2 bases, with 9 bases between. CDR3 length: 13 amino acids. Germline CDR1 and CDR2: SGHRS and YFSETQ. CDR3 coding DNA: TGCGCCAGCAGCGTGTCGGATAACACTGAAGCTTTCTTT. Its protein product is CASSVSDNTEAFF.

The chain joins TRBV6-5 to TRBJ2-7; possibly TRBD2 for D (6 bases). CDR1 MNHEY and CDR2 SVGAGI come from the germline V gene. With 9 bases removed from V and 5 bases from J, the gap between germline ends came to 14 bases. The CDR3 has 12 amino acids. The CDR3 loop reads CASGGISNEQYF. In DNA form, the CDR3 reads TGTGCCAGTGGAGGGATTAGCAACGAGCAGTACTTC.

The rearrangement joins TRBV27 to TRBJ2-7, with 7 bases identical to TRBD2. The CDR3 is 15 amino acids. From germline, CDR1 is MNHEY and CDR2 SMNVEV (reference sequence). The J segment lost 5 bases and the V segment lost 1 base, leaving 8 bases of the junction unmatched. This CDR3 is CASSLYGGSINEQYF. The CDR3 nucleotides read TGTGCCAGCAGTTTATACGGGGGGTCAATCAACGAGCAGTACTTC.

The chain recombines TRBV6-2 or TRBV6-3 with TRBJ1-1, with TRBD1 matching over 7 bases. In germline, CDR1 is MNHEY, CDR2 SVGEGT. Trimming at V came to 5 bases and at J to 10 bases, leaving 13 bases not matched to a gene. This CDR3 is built from 14 residues. CDR3 sequence reads: CASSPPTGLIGAFF. Written as DNA, the CDR3 is TGTGCCAGCAGTCCCCCGACAGGGTTGATAGGAGCTTTCTTT.

The sample holds one count of this clone. This chain uses TRBV7-9 with TRBJ1-3; no definite D call. V lost 2 bases and J lost 3, with 8 bases in between. The CDR3 is 14 residues long. In germline, CDR1 is SEHNR, CDR2 FQNEAQ (reference sequence). Written as DNA, the CDR3 is TGTGCCAGCAGCTTATTAGGGTATGGAAACACCATATATTTT. Protein sequence: CASSLLGYGNTIYF.